This T cell receptor beta chain comes out of a study of blood T cell repertoires in COVID-19. Looking at the study overall: T cells, B-cell-depleted T cells, or PBMCs supplied cDNA or gDNA.

How the authors handled the data: The authors estimated nucleated cell counts from reference gene primer amplification. Data came from immunoSEQ multiplex PCR; TCRdb stores just in-frame clones and leaves some out. The V and J calls and clone size come from that table; D and trimming were worked out from the DNA. The sample contains 130,000 to 150,000 clones, 75% to 90% of which appear only once. The CDR3 spans 13 residues. Trimming took 6 bases from V and 3 from J; bases not matched to a gene: 7. Per the germline V gene, CDR1 is SQVTM and CDR2 is ANQGSEA. Sequences were obtained from peripheral blood. This TCR came from a man younger than 30 with COVID-19, enrolled during active disease. V gene TRBV29-1 combines with J gene TRBJ2-5, with TRBD1 matching 7 bases. Here the CDR3 DNA reads TGCAGCGTAGCAAGGGACAGCAAAGAGACCCAGTACTTC. Amino acids: CSVARDSKETQYF. Filled out from reference TRBV29-1 and TRBJ2-5, the complete variable domain reads SAVISQKPSRDICQRGTSLTIQCQVDSQVTMMFWYRQQPGQSLTLIATANQGSEATYESGFVIDKFPISRPNLTFSTLTVSNMSPEDSSIYLCSVARDSKETQYFGPGTRLLVL.